The present entry profiles one TCR beta chain with its context. The antigen is undetermined. The second PCR ran about 6 to 12 cycles with a sample-barcoded 5' primer and J-beta primers. Using its own MiXCR run on the 5' RACE reads, TCRdb lists one record per CDR3 protein. Of about 1.7 million distinct CDR3 sequences listed, roughly 27% are singletons. This sample is part of a study of blood T cells in healthy people across ages. No fewer than 7 million PBMCs went into each sample. Germline V gene sequence: CDR1 SGHTA, CDR2 FQGTGA. Trimming removed 8 bases from V and 7 bases from J; junction bases left unmatched: 12. This CDR3 contains 14 residues. Broader study findings: CMV status of donors was unknown, possibly confounding expanded clonotype changes.

The clonotype comes from a woman aged 25-40 years in good health. The chain employs TRBV7-3 and TRBJ1-2; 8 bases align to TRBD1. Sequencing used blood. CDR3 amino acids: CASGSDRARSGYTF. For the CDR3, the DNA is TGTGCCAGCGGCTCGGACAGGGCTCGCTCTGGCTACACCTTC. The full variable domain, with the rest looked up from reference TRBV7-3 and TRBJ1-2, is GAGVSQTPSNKVTEKGKYVELRCDPISGHTALYWYRQSLGQGPEFLIYFQGTGAADDSGLPNDRFFAVRPEGSVSTLKIQRTERGDSAVYLCASGSDRARSGYTFGSGTRLTVV.